Listed below are T cell receptor beta chains from one sample, sequenced in a study of vaccination and CD4 T cells after COVID-19. The antigens these receptors bind are not known. MiXCR, run by TCRdb on the PCR reads, gives a single entry per CDR3 protein. The sample has about 10,000 distinct CDR3 sequences, more than 70% seen once. Sequencing was done on a sample of CD4+ T cells from blood, cultured in vitro. The receptors were sampled from a human donor who had recovered from COVID-19. The CDR3 runs from the conserved cysteine through the conserved F or W. D genes are given only for firm matches. Expanded clones get a size class; other rows say once, few or many, or leave the size out.

CDR3aa | CDR3nt | d_gene | j_gene | v_gene | abundance
CASSYSRESGSKETQYF | TGTGCCAGCAGTTACTCTAGAGAGAGTGGGAGCAAGGAGACCCAGTACTTC | NA | TRBJ2-5 | TRBV6-2/TRBV6-3 | few
CASTTGSLPQHF | TGTGCCAGCACGACAGGGTCTCTGCCCCAGCATTTT | TRBD1 | TRBJ1-5 | TRBV6-1 | few
CASSIEAVRPQHF | TGTGCCAGTAGTATAGAGGCAGTCAGGCCCCAGCATTTT | NA | TRBJ1-5 | TRBV19 | NA
CASSLGTRAAQETQYF | TGTGCCAGCAGCTTAGGCACAAGGGCTGCCCAAGAGACCCAGTACTTC | NA | TRBJ2-5 | TRBV11-2 | NA
CATGTVSAEQYF | TGTGCCACCGGGACCGTATCCGCTGAGCAGTACTTC | NA | TRBJ2-7 | TRBV6-2/TRBV6-3 | NA
CASSNSHLRSYNEQFF | TGTGCCAGTAGTAACAGCCACTTACGCTCCTACAATGAGCAGTTCTTC | NA | TRBJ2-1 | TRBV19 | NA
CSGQASYRQYF | TGCAGTGGACAAGCTAGCTATCGGCAGTATTTT | NA | TRBJ2-3 | TRBV20-1 | NA
CSARAGGHYNEQFF | TGCAGTGCCCGAGCGGGAGGCCACTACAATGAGCAGTTCTTC | TRBD2 | TRBJ2-1 | TRBV20-1 | NA
CASSFRAAYEQYF | TGTGCCAGCAGTTTCCGGGCAGCCTACGAGCAGTACTTC | NA | TRBJ2-7 | TRBV27 | NA
CASSTGASPGQPQHF | TGTGCCAGCTCAACCGGGGCCTCACCAGGACAGCCCCAGCATTTT | NA | TRBJ1-5 | TRBV18 | NA
CASSKGLAGGPYEQYF | TGTGCCAGCAGTAAGGGACTAGCGGGAGGGCCCTACGAGCAGTACTTC | TRBD2 | TRBJ2-7 | TRBV27 | NA
CAIIGLWGDLEDGKPQHF | TGTGCCATCATAGGACTTTGGGGGGATTTGGAGGATGGTAAGCCCCAGCATTTT | NA | TRBJ1-5 | TRBV10-3 | NA
CASSSTATPAYGYTF | TGTGCCAGCAGTTCGACGGCGACTCCCGCCTATGGCTACACCTTC | NA | TRBJ1-2 | TRBV2 | NA
CASSPDTGNQETQYF | TGTGCCAGCAGCCCGGACACGGGGAACCAAGAGACCCAGTACTTC | NA | TRBJ2-5 | TRBV5-4 | NA
CATSRDPGQSLPQHF | TGTGCCACCAGCAGAGATCCAGGCCAGTCCCTGCCCCAGCATTTT | NA | TRBJ1-5 | TRBV15 | NA
CASSPKQGDPNTEAFF | TGTGCTAGCAGCCCCAAACAGGGGGACCCGAACACTGAAGCTTTCTTT | TRBD1 | TRBJ1-1 | TRBV7-8 | NA
CSALKGQGYGYTF | TGCAGTGCTCTAAAGGGACAGGGCTATGGCTACACCTTC | TRBD1 | TRBJ1-2 | TRBV20-1 | NA
CSASGQTSGNDEQFF | TGCAGTGCTAGTGGCCAGACTAGCGGGAACGATGAGCAGTTCTTC | TRBD2 | TRBJ2-1 | TRBV20-1 | medium-sized
CASTLGGSVNGYTF | TGTGCCAGCACCCTAGGGGGATCGGTCAATGGCTACACCTTC | NA | TRBJ1-2 | TRBV6-1 | NA
CASSEQGQGGGYTF | TGTGCCAGCAGTGAACAGGGACAGGGAGGTGGCTACACCTTC | TRBD1 | TRBJ1-2 | TRBV25-1 | NA
CASSRQETYYGYTF | TGTGCCAGCAGTCGACAGGAAACCTACTATGGCTACACCTTC | NA | TRBJ1-2 | TRBV25-1 | NA
CASRGQAGYEQYF | TGTGCCAGCAGGGGACAGGCCGGGTACGAGCAGTACTTC | TRBD1 | TRBJ2-7 | TRBV28 | few
CASSLWWETAGYTF | TGTGCCAGCAGTTTATGGTGGGAAACGGCTGGCTACACCTTC | NA | TRBJ1-2 | TRBV28 | NA
CASSLRGGRYQPQHF | TGTGCCAGCAGTTTAAGGGGTGGGAGGTATCAGCCCCAGCATTTT | NA | TRBJ1-5 | TRBV28 | NA
CASSLVPGLAGGRIETQYF | TGTGCCAGCAGCTTAGTCCCGGGACTAGCGGGAGGTCGGATAGAGACCCAGTACTTC | TRBD2 | TRBJ2-5 | TRBV7-2 | once
CASSPLLDSRSPLHF | TGTGCCAGCAGCCCACTCCTGGACTCGCGCTCACCCCTCCACTTT | NA | TRBJ1-6 | TRBV6-1 | NA
CSASPSGKPYEQYF | TGCAGTGCTAGCCCGTCAGGAAAACCCTACGAGCAGTACTTC | NA | TRBJ2-7 | TRBV20-1 | once
CATNKDGVSNQPQHF | TGTGCCACCAACAAGGACGGTGTTAGCAATCAGCCCCAGCATTTT | NA | TRBJ1-5 | TRBV10-3 | NA
CASSLVGRQPQHF | TGCGCCAGCAGCTTGGTTGGGAGGCAGCCCCAGCATTTT | NA | TRBJ1-5 | TRBV5-1 | NA
CASSITSVTGLAFF | TGTGCCAGTAGTATAACATCGGTTACAGGGCTGGCTTTCTTT | NA | TRBJ1-1 | TRBV19 | few
CRGPWDRNTEAFF | TGCAGGGGGCCGTGGGACCGGAACACTGAAGCTTTCTTT | NA | TRBJ1-1 | TRBV20-1 | NA
CSARLTGEPQHF | TGCAGTGCTAGACTGACAGGGGAGCCCCAGCATTTT | TRBD1 | TRBJ1-5 | TRBV20-1 | NA
CASSLVQGSMNTEAFF | TGTGCCAGCAGCTTAGTACAGGGATCCATGAACACTGAAGCTTTCTTT | NA | TRBJ1-1 | TRBV7-2 | once
CSARSGTVNTGELFF | TGCAGTGCTAGATCGGGGACAGTAAACACCGGGGAGCTGTTTTTT | TRBD1 | TRBJ2-2 | TRBV20-1 | NA
CATSAAEGKGSWEPQHF | TGTGCCACCAGTGCGGCCGAGGGGAAGGGTAGCTGGGAGCCCCAGCATTTT | NA | TRBJ1-5 | TRBV24-1 | NA
CSAPPDTVGQPQHF | TGCAGTGCTCCCCCGGACACCGTGGGACAGCCCCAGCATTTT | NA | TRBJ1-5 | TRBV20-1 | medium-sized
CASSLWGQGGSPLHF | TGTGCCAGCAGTTTATGGGGACAGGGTGGATCACCCCTCCACTTT | TRBD1 | TRBJ1-6 | TRBV12-3/TRBV12-4 | NA
CASSDYSPLHF | TGTGCCAGCAGTGATTATTCACCCCTCCACTTT | NA | TRBJ1-6 | TRBV6-1 | few
CASSRDLINTEAFF | TGTGCCAGCAGCCGAGACCTCATTAACACTGAAGCTTTCTTT | NA | TRBJ1-1 | TRBV7-2 | NA
CASSPLNRVGSPLHF | TGTGCCAGCAGCCCGTTGAACAGGGTAGGCTCACCCCTCCACTTT | NA | TRBJ1-6 | TRBV27 | NA
CSASPGGHQPQHF | TGCAGTGCTAGCCCAGGGGGGCATCAGCCCCAGCATTTT | TRBD1 | TRBJ1-5 | TRBV20-1 | NA
CASSQSQGFYNEQFF | TGTGCCAGCTCCCAGAGTCAGGGTTTCTACAATGAGCAGTTCTTC | NA | TRBJ2-1 | TRBV18 | once
CASSREGGEQYF | TGTGCCAGCAGCCGAGAGGGCGGCGAGCAGTACTTC | NA | TRBJ2-7 | TRBV11-3 | medium-sized
CSARGMGHLTGNTIYF | TGCAGTGCTAGAGGAATGGGCCACCTTACTGGAAACACCATATATTTT | NA | TRBJ1-3 | TRBV20-1 | once
CASRGGGVAEAFF | TGTGCCTCCCGAGGGGGAGGGGTCGCTGAAGCTTTCTTT | NA | TRBJ1-1 | TRBV7-2 | once
CASSSRTDFGSPLHF | TGTGCCAGCAGTTCCCGGACAGACTTCGGTTCACCCCTCCACTTT | NA | TRBJ1-6 | TRBV28 | NA
CASSPSWTSVPDTQYF | TGTGCCAGCTCACCTTCTTGGACTAGCGTGCCAGATACGCAGTATTTT | TRBD2 | TRBJ2-3 | TRBV18 | NA
CATSRIRDSRGFDTQYF | TGTGCCACCAGCAGAATCAGGGACAGCCGGGGATTTGATACGCAGTATTTT | TRBD1 | TRBJ2-3 | TRBV15 | NA
CARVTGGGYTF | TGTGCCAGAGTAACAGGGGGTGGCTACACCTTC | TRBD1 | TRBJ1-2 | TRBV2 | NA
CATSDSGLDYGYTF | TGTGCCACCAGTGATTCTGGCCTCGACTATGGCTACACCTTC | NA | TRBJ1-2 | TRBV24-1 | NA
CATSDRTSSWGEQFF | TGTGCCACCAGTGACAGGACTAGTTCCTGGGGTGAGCAGTTCTTC | TRBD2 | TRBJ2-1 | TRBV24-1 | NA
CSASRDGVYEQYF | TGCAGTGCTTCACGAGACGGTGTCTACGAGCAGTACTTC | NA | TRBJ2-7 | TRBV20-1 | NA
CASRLRGDREETQYF | TGTGCCAGCAGGCTACGGGGGGACAGGGAAGAGACCCAGTACTTC | TRBD1 | TRBJ2-5 | TRBV7-2 | NA
CASRRISQLLWGYTF | TGTGCCAGCCGGAGGATATCACAACTCCTATGGGGCTACACCTTC | NA | TRBJ1-2 | TRBV6-2/TRBV6-3 | NA